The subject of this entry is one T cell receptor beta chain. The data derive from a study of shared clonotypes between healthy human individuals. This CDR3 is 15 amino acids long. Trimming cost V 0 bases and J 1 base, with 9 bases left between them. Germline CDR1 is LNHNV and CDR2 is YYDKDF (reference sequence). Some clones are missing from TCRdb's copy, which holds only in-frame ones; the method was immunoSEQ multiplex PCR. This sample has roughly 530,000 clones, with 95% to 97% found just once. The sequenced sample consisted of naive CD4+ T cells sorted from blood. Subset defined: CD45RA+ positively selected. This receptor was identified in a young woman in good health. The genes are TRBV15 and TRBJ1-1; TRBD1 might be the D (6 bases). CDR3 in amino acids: CATSRDTGKNTEAFF. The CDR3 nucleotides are TGTGCCACCAGCAGAGATACAGGGAAGAACACTGAAGCTTTCTTT.